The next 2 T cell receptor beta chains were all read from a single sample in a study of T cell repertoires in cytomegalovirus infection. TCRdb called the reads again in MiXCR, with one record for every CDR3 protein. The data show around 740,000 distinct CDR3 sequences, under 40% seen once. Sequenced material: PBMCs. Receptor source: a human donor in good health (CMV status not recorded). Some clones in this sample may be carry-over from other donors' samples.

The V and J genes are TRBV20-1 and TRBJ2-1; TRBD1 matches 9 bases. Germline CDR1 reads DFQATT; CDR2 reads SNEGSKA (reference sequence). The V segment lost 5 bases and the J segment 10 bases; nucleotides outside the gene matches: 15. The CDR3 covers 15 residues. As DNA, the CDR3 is TGCAGTGCTTCCCTTGGACAGGGGATTCTCGGCGAGCAGTTCTTC. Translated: CSASLGQGILGEQFF.

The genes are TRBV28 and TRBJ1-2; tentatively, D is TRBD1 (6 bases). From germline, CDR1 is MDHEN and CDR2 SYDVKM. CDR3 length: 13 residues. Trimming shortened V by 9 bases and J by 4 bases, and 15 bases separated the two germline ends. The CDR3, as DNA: TGTGCCAGTCGGGACATATCCATCTATGGCTACACCTTC. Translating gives CASRDISIYGYTF.